The 10 T cell receptor beta chains reported below all come from one sample, sequenced in a study of cytomegalovirus exposure and HLA in healthy donors (TCRdb year 2017). The receptor library was made with the immunoSEQ multiplex PCR assay. A mixture of 60 forward primers for TCR Vbeta segments and 13 reverse primers for TCR Jbeta segments was used in the multiplex PCR. Entries here come from immuneACCESS through TCRdb and include only in-frame sequences with V and J called. Some clones fail to appear in such tables; in the studies checked, an unresolved V gene covers under half of the shortfall, and the cause of the remainder is unknown. This sample comprises more than 100,000 clones, 63% of them detected only once. More than 8% of the sample lies in the top ten. Sequenced sample: PBMCs. Receptors were obtained from a man aged 40-49 years in good health and CMV-seropositive.

This clone was detected a few times. The chain recombines TRBV4-3 with TRBJ2-6; unclear D gene. The V and J ends lost 0 bases and 0 bases respectively, with 6 bases between them. Germline assignment: CDR1 LGHNA and CDR2 YSLEER. This CDR3 has 16 amino acids. The CDR3 DNA reads as TGCGCCAGCAGCCAAGATTTGAGCTCTGGGGCCAACGTCCTGACTTTC. This sequence encodes CASSQDLSSGANVLTF.

CDR3 loop: CASVPSLADANTGELFF. CDR3 in DNA: TGTGCCAGCGTGCCTTCACTAGCGGACGCGAACACCGGGGAGCTGTTTTTT. The chain recombines TRBV28 with TRBJ2-2; 8 positions agree with TRBD2. Losses at the gene ends were 8 bases for V and 0 bases for J; bases not matched to a gene: 11. The CDR3 has 17 amino acids. Germline assignment: CDR1 MDHEN and CDR2 SYDVKM.

This rearrangement joins TRBV29-1 to TRBJ2-3; D perhaps matches TRBD2 (7 bases). The ends were cut back, 3 bases at V and 14 bases at J, with 24 bases in the middle. Germline lookup yields CDR1 SQVTM and CDR2 ANQGSEA. CDR3 length equals 14 residues. The CDR3 loop reads CSVDSSGGNTIRYF. Written as DNA, the CDR3 is TGCAGCGTTGACTCCTCGGGGGGCAACACAATAAGGTATTTT.

The V and J genes are TRBV27 and TRBJ2-2; D possibly corresponds to TRBD2 (7 bases). The CDR3 is 15 residues long. The V end was cut by 5 bases, the J end by 5 bases, with 15 bases between. Germline loops: CDR1 MNHEY, CDR2 SMNVEV (reference sequence). In nucleotides, the CDR3 is TGTGCCAGCAGTGCTGGCGGGGGCCCAACCGGGGAGCTGTTTTTT. Its translation is CASSAGGGPTGELFF.

This clone came up once. The chain couples TRBV6-1 to TRBJ1-5, with D unclear. V gave up 2 bases and J gave up 4 bases, with 6 bases separating them. This CDR3 spans 13 amino acids. The germline V gene has CDR1 MNHNS and CDR2 SASEGT. The CDR3, as DNA: TGTGCCAGCAGTGAAATCGGGAATCAGCCCCAGCATTTT. As protein: CASSEIGNQPQHF.

This sequence joins TRBV28 and TRBJ2-7, with unresolved D. V gave up 2 bases and J gave up 4 bases, with 6 bases separating them. The CDR3 totals 12 residues. In germline, CDR1 is MDHEN, CDR2 SYDVKM. The CDR3 region has the DNA TGTGCCAGCAGTTTACAGGTTTACGAGCAGTACTTC. It is translated as CASSLQVYEQYF.

This clone was seen a few times. The rearrangement links TRBV7-8 to TRBJ1-1, with D unclear. CDR3 length: 17 amino acids. The V gene's germline CDR1 is SGHVS and CDR2 FQNEAQ. Trimming cost V 0 bases and J 0 bases, with 14 bases left between them. The CDR3 protein is CASSLARPGPLNTEAFF. As DNA, the CDR3 is TGTGCCAGCAGCTTAGCAAGGCCAGGTCCGTTGAACACTGAAGCTTTCTTT.

The J gene is TRBJ2-2, the V gene TRBV4-3; D remains unclear. The CDR3 is 16 residues long. The germline gives CDR1 LGHNA, CDR2 YSLEER. Between the trimmed V and J ends, which lost 0 bases and 6 bases, there was a span of 14 bases. The CDR3 DNA reads TGCGCCAGCAGCCAAGATTTAAGTATCAGATCCGGGGAGCTGTTTTTT. This codes for CASSQDLSIRSGELFF.

This clone was found once. The chain has TRBV7-2 and TRBJ2-5, with D possibly matching TRBD2 (6 bases). Germline CDR1 SGHTA, CDR2 FQGNSA. V was shortened by 5 bases and J by 5 bases, with 15 bases between the two germline ends. CDR3 length equals 14 residues. The CDR3 spells CASSQGLQSETQYF. The CDR3, as DNA: TGTGCCAGCAGCCAGGGACTCCAATCGGAGACCCAGTACTTC.

This clone has just a few counts. CDR3 sequence: CASSSGGLGSYEQYF. CDR3 nucleotides: TGTGCCAGCAGTTCGGGGGGACTGGGCTCCTACGAGCAGTACTTC. The chain recombines TRBV6-5 with TRBJ2-7, with 7 bases lining up with TRBD2. Losses at the gene ends were 4 bases for V and 0 bases for J; bases not matched to a gene: 6. The CDR3 has 15 amino acids. Germline-derived CDR1 and CDR2 are MNHEY and SVGAGI.